Included here is one T cell receptor (beta chain) sequence, with context. This CDR3 is built from 16 residues. V was clipped by 8 bases and J by 7 bases; unmatched bases: 18. Per the germline V gene, CDR1 is WNHNN and CDR2 is SYGVQD (reference sequence). These data belong to a study of cytomegalovirus exposure and HLA in healthy donors. PCR employed 60 Vbeta and 13 Jbeta primers. Using immunoSEQ multiplex PCR, the repertoire was profiled, and TCRdb retains in-frame clones only, with some absent. Its clone listing holds approximately 100,000 clones. This TCR came from a man aged 50-60 years in good health and CMV-seronegative. Sequenced input: PBMCs. V and J are TRBV10-1 and TRBJ2-3; 7 nucleotides align to TRBD1. The DNA for the CDR3 is TGCGCCAGCTCTCAGGGCGGGTTAGGGGGCGAAAATACGCAGTATTTT. This codes for CASSQGGLGGENTQYF.